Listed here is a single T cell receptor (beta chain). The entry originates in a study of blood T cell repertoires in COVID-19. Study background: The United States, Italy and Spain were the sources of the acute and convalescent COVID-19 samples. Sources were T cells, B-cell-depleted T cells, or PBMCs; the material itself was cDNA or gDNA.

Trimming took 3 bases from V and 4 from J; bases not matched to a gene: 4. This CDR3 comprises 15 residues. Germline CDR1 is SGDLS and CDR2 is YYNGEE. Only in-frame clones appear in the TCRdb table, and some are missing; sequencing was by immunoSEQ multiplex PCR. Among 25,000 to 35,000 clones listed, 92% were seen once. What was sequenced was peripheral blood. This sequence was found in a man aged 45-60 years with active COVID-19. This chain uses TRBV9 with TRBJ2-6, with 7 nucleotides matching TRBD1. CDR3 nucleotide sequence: TGTGCCAGCAGCGCAACAGGGGCGGGGGCCAACGTCCTGACTTTC. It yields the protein CASSATGAGANVLTF.